This TCR beta chain was sequenced for a study of cytomegalovirus exposure and HLA in healthy donors. Concerning this clone itself: Its antigen is as yet unknown.

Findings and caveats of the study: The records held CMV serostatus as the only immune exposure information. There were about 160 TCR beta chains listed as cytomegalovirus-associated. According to a later analysis, most TCR beta chains associated with CMV appeared HLA-restricted.

Each donor was healthy, and each was a bone marrow donor. PCR involved 60 Vbeta and 13 Jbeta primers. Using immunoSEQ multiplex PCR, the repertoire was profiled, and TCRdb retains in-frame clones only, with some absent. The data hold roughly 99,000 clones, with around 77% observed a single time. Germline lookup yields CDR1 MNHEY and CDR2 SVGAGI. The ends were cut back, 4 bases at V and 8 bases at J, with 10 bases in the middle. CDR3 length: 12 residues. This chain connects TRBV6-5 to TRBJ2-3, with D perhaps matching TRBD1 (5 bases). Source material: PBMCs. This TCR was sampled from a man aged 18 to 30 in good health and CMV-seronegative. This CDR3 reads CASSSTGSTQYF. The CDR3 DNA reads as TGTGCCAGCAGTTCCACAGGAAGTACGCAGTATTTT.